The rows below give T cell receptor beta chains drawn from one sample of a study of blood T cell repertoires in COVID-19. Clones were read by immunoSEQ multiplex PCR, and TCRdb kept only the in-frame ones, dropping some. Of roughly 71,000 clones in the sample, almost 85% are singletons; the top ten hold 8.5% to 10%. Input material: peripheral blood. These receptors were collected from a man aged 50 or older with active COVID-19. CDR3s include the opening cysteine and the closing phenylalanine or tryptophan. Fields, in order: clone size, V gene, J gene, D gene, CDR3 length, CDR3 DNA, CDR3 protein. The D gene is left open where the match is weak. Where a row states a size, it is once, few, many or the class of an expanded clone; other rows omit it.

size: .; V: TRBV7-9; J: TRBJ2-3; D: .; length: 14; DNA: TGTGCCAGCACCACTAACCAGGAATCCCCATCGCAGTATTTT; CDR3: CASTTNQESPSQYF
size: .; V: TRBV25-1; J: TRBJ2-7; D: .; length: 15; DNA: TGTGCCAGCAGTTGGGCCCCCACAGGTACCTACGAGCAGTACTTC; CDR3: CASSWAPTGTYEQYF
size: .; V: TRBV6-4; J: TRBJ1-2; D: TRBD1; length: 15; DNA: TGTGCCAGCAGTGACTCAGGGACAGCCAACTATGGCTACACCTTC; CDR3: CASSDSGTANYGYTF
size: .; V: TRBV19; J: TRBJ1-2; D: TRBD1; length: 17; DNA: TGTGCCAGTAGTATCATCCCGGGACAGGGGAGTTATAGTGGCTACACCTTC; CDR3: CASSIIPGQGSYSGYTF
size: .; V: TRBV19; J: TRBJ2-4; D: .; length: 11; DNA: TGTGCCAGTAGTATACACGGAGGTCAGTACTTC; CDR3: CASSIHGGQYF
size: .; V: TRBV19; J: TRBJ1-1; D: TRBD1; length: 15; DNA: TGTGCCAGTACCATTGGAGGGGGCGGGAACACTGAAGCTTTCTTT; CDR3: CASTIGGGGNTEAFF
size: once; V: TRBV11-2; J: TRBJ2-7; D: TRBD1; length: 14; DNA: TGTGCCAGCAGCGAAGGGGGCGTCGTCCACGAGCAGTACTTC; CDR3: CASSEGGVVHEQYF
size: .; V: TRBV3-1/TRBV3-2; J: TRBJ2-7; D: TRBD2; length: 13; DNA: TGTGCCAGCAGCCAACGGGGGGCCTACGAGCAGTACTTC; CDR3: CASSQRGAYEQYF
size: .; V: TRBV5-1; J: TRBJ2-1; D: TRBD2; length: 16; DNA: TGCGCCAGCAGTTTGCGGGCGGGGGGGAAAAACAATGAGCAGTTCTTC; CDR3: CASSLRAGGKNNEQFF
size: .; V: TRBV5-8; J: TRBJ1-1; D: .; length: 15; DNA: TGTGCCAGCAGCCCCCGGGGCTGGGAGGGGACTGAAGCTTTCTTT; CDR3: CASSPRGWEGTEAFF
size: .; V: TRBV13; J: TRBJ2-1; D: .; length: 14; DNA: TGTGCCAGCGGAGCTACTCCCTCCTACAATGAGCAGTTCTTC; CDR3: CASGATPSYNEQFF
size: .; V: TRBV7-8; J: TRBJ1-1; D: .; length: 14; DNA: TGTGCCAGCAGCTTAAGGGCCAGGGGCACTGAAGCTTTCTTT; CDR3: CASSLRARGTEAFF
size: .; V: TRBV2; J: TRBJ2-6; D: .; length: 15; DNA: TGTGCCAGCAGCGGGAGCAACTCTGGGGCCAACGTCCTGACTTTC; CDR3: CASSGSNSGANVLTF
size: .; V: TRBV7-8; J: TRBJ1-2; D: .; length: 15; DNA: TGTGCCAGCAGCTTCGGGACATCGGCTCAACGTGGCTACACCTTC; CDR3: CASSFGTSAQRGYTF
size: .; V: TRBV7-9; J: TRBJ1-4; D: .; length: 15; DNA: TGTGCCAGCAGTCCCGTTGCGGGACCCAATGAAAAACTGTTTTTT; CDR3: CASSPVAGPNEKLFF
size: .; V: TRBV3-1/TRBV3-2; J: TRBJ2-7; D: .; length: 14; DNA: TGTGCCAGCACCCAGGGAGTTCACAGCTACGAGCAGTACTTC; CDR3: CASTQGVHSYEQYF
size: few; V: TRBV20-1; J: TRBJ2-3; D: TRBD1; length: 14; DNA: TGCAGTGCTAGTCAGGGACAGAGCACAGATACGCAGTATTTT; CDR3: CSASQGQSTDTQYF
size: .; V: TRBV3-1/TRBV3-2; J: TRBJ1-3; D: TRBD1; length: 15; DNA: TGTGCCAGCAGCCGCATAGGACAGGGTGGAAACACCATATATTTT; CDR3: CASSRIGQGGNTIYF
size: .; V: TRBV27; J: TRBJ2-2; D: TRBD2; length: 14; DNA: TGTGCCAGCAAATCTAGCGGGAGAGCCGGGGAGCTGTTTTTT; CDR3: CASKSSGRAGELFF
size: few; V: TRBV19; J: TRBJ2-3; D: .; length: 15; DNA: TGTGCCATCAGTGTCGGTGGTAGCGGCACAGATACGCAGTATTTT; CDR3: CAISVGGSGTDTQYF
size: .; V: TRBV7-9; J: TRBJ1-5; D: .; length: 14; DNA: TGTGCCAGCAGCTCTATACAGGCGAATCAGCCCCAGCATTTT; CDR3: CASSSIQANQPQHF
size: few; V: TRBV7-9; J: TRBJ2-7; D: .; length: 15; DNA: TGTGCCAGCAGCTTATCACAGGCGGACTCCTACGAGCAGTACTTC; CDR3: CASSLSQADSYEQYF
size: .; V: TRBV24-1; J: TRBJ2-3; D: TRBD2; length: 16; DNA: TGTGCCACCAGTGATCGAGGCGGGGGTGCCTCGGATACGCAGTATTTT; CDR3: CATSDRGGGASDTQYF
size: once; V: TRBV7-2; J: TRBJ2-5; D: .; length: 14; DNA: TGTGCCAGCAGCTTATCGAGACCCGAGGGGACCCAGTACTTC; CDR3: CASSLSRPEGTQYF
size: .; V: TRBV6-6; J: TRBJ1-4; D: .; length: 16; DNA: TGTGCCAGCAGAGGGACGCCGCTGTGGGGGGGTGAAAAACTGTTTTTT; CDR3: CASRGTPLWGGEKLFF
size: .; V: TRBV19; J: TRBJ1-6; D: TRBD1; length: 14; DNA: TGTGCCAGTAGGATACAGGGGGCCGATTCACCCCTCCACTTT; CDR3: CASRIQGADSPLHF